This note documents a single T cell receptor (beta chain) sequence. Its antigen is not identified. Germline CDR1 ENHRY, CDR2 SYGVKD. The ends lost 0 bases at V and 7 bases at J; junction bases unmatched: 5. The CDR3 runs to 15 residues. The data were obtained in a study of immune cell composition in non-small cell lung cancer. Study overall: Tumours were mainly lung adenocarcinoma or squamous cell carcinoma.

Points from the study as a whole: Adenocarcinomas with higher top tumour-associated clone frequency had more reactive TILs. Tumour-associated clones >0.5% occurred in 25% to 40% of adenocarcinomas, approximately 74% of squamous. Lung adenocarcinomas had lower top 10 clone scores and clonality than squamous tumours.

Repertoires were generated with immunoSEQ multiplex PCR, while TCRdb's copy carries only in-frame clones and drops some. The table records over 4,500 clones, just over 70% of them present only once. The receptor was isolated from a human donor with non-small cell lung cancer. This chain connects TRBV10-3 to TRBJ1-4; 7 positions match TRBD1. Sequenced material: lung tumor tissue. CDR3 amino acids: CAISESTGAREKLFF. The CDR3 bases are TGTGCCATCAGTGAGTCTACAGGGGCACGTGAAAAACTGTTTTTT.